The 9 T cell receptor beta chains in this list originate from one sample, sequenced in a study of human T cells and chemical hapten exposure. The time point was: healthy volunteer bleed at 2 weeks. The authors' total RNA extraction used unfractionated whole blood. TCRdb reprocessed the RACE reads with MiXCR, giving one entry per CDR3 protein. The table lists 25,000 to 35,000 distinct CDR3 sequences, around 7.4% of them singletons. The sample consisted of whole blood. The receptors shown here come from a human donor in good health. Some clones in this sample may be carry-over from other donors' samples.

This clonotype was recorded at least ten times. The CDR3 coding sequence is TGTGCCAGCGAGTTGAACACTGAAGCTTTCTTT. This gives the protein CASELNTEAFF. The rearrangement joins TRBV28 to TRBJ1-1, with unresolved D. V lost 8 bases to trimming and J lost 0 bases, with 4 bases between them. Germline V gene sequence: CDR1 MDHEN, CDR2 SYDVKM. The CDR3 consists of 11 residues.

A remark on this clonotype: At one end the junction does not follow the germline gene, possibly because of a read error. V is TRBV7-2 and J is TRBJ1-2; a possible D gene is TRBD1 (5 bases). This CDR3 has 13 amino acids. From germline, CDR1 is SGHTA and CDR2 FQGNSA. DNA of the CDR3: TGTGCCAGCAGCGCCCAGGGAGGAAAGTTTCTATCCTTC. It translates to CASSAQGGKFLSF.

This clonotype was observed at least ten times. The chain combines TRBV20-1 with TRBJ1-5, with 11 bases aligning to TRBD1. V gave up 6 bases and J gave up 6 bases; unmatched junction bases: 4. The CDR3 has 13 residues. The germline CDR1 and CDR2 sequences are DFQATT and SNEGSKA (reference sequence). CDR3 sequence (DNA): TGCAGTGCCACCGGGACAGGGGGTCAGCCCCAGCATTTT. Translating gives CSATGTGGQPQHF.

The V gene is TRBV6-6, the J gene TRBJ1-2, with a tentative D call TRBD1 (6 bases). CDR1 is MNHNY, CDR2 SVGAGI, per germline (reference sequence). V was pared by 6 bases and J by 2 bases, with 10 bases between. CDR3 size: 13 residues. The CDR3, as DNA: TGTGCCAGCAGCCCCGGACAGAACTATGGCTACACCTTC. Its translation: CASSPGQNYGYTF.

This clonotype was seen a few times. This sequence joins TRBV7-2 and TRBJ2-7; the match to TRBD1 covers 7 bases. Trimming cost V 4 bases and J 2 bases; bases outside gene matches: 2. This CDR3 comprises 13 residues. Germline V gene data show CDR1 as SGHTA and CDR2 as FQGNSA. The CDR3 protein is CASSSGQPYEQYF. For the CDR3, the DNA is TGTGCCAGCAGCTCGGGACAGCCCTACGAGCAGTACTTC.

The gene calls are TRBV12-3 or TRBV12-4 and TRBJ1-5, with TRBD1 as a possible D gene (5 bases). This CDR3 contains 15 residues. V gave up 3 bases and J gave up 2 bases, with 11 bases separating them. The CDR3 nucleotides read TGTGCCAGCAGTTTCCAGGGAAGGGGCAATCAGCCCCAGCATTTT. Amino acids: CASSFQGRGNQPQHF.

The genes are TRBV6-1 and TRBJ1-5; D remains ambiguous. The CDR3 extends over 12 amino acids. Looked up from germline, CDR1 is MNHNS and CDR2 is SASEGT. Trimming left V 6 bases short and J 8 bases short, with 11 bases between. CDR3 coding DNA: TGTGCCAGCAGCAACCCGGCGGAGCCCCAGCATTTT. Translation gives CASSNPAEPQHF.

The V gene is TRBV6-1, the J gene TRBJ1-2; D is perhaps TRBD1 (5 bases). Trimming stripped 7 bases from V and 1 base from J, with 19 bases between. Germline lookup yields CDR1 MNHNS and CDR2 SASEGT. CDR3 length: 16 residues. CDR3 sequence (DNA): TGTGCCAGCAACCCGACAGCCACGGGCTTTAACTATGGCTACACCTTC. Protein product: CASNPTATGFNYGYTF.

Only a few counts were recorded for this clonotype. CDR3 nucleotide sequence: TGCAGCGTTGAAACAGGGAACACTGAAGCTTTCTTT. Amino acids: CSVETGNTEAFF. The chain is built from TRBV29-1 and TRBJ1-1, with D perhaps matching TRBD1 (5 bases). Germline V gene lookup returns CDR1 SQVTM and CDR2 ANQGSEA. V lost 2 bases and J 1 base, leaving 5 bases between the germline ends. The CDR3 covers 12 residues.